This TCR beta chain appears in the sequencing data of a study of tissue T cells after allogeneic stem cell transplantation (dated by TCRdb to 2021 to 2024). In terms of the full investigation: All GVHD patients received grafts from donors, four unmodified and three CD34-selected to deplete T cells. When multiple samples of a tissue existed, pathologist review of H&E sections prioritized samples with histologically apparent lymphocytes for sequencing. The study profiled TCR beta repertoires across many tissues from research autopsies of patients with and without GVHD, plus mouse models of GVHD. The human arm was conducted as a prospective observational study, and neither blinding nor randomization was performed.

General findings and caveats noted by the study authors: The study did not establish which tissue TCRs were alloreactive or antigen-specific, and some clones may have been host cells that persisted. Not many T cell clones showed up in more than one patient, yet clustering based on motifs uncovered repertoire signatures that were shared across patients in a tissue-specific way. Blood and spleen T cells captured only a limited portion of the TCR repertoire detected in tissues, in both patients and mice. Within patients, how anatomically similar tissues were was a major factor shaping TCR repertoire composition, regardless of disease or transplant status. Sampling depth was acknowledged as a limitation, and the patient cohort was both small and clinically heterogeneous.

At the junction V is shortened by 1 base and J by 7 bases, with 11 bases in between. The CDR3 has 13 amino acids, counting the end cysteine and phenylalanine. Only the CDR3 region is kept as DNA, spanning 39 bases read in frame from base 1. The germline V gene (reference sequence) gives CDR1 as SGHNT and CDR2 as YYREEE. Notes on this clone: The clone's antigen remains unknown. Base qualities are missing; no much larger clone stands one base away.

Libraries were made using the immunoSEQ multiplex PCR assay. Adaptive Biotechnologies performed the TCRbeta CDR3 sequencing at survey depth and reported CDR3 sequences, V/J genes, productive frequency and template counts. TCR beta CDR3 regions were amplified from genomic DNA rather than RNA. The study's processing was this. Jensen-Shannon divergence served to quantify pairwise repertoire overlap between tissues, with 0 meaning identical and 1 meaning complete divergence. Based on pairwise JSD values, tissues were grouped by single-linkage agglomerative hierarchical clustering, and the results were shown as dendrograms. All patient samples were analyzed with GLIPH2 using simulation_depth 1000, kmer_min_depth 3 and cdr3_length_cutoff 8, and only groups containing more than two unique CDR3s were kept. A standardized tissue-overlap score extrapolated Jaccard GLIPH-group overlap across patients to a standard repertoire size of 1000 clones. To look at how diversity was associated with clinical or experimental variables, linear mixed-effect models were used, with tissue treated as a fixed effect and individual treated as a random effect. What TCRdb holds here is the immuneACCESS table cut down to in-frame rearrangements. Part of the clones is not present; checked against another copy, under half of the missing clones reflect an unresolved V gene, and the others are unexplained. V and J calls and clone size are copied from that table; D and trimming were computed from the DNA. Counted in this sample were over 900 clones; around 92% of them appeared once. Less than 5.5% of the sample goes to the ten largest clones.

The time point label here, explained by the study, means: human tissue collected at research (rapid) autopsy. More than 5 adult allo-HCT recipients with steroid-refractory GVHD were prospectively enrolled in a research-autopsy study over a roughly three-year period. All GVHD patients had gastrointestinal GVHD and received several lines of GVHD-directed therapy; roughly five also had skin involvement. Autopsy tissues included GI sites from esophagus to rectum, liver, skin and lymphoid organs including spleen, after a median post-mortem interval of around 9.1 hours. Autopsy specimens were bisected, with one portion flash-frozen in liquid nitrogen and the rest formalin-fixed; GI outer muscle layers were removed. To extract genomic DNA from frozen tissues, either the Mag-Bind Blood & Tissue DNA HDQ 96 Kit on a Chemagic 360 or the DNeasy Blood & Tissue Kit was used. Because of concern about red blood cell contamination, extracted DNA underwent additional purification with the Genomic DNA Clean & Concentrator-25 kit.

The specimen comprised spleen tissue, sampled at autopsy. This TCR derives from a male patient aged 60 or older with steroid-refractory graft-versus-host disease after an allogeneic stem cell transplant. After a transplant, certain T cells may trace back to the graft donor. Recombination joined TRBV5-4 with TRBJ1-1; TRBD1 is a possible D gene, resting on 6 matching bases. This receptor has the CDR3 CASSLMGAVEAFF. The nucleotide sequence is TGTGCCAGCAGCTTGATGGGGGCCGTTGAAGCTTTCTTT.